This entry is about one T cell receptor (beta chain). The data were taken from a study of shared clonotypes between healthy human individuals. Donors were healthy HIV-negative adults without recent acute infections or vaccinations. V lost 1 base, J lost 1 base, and 1 base stayed unmatched. The CDR3 spans 14 residues. Germline assignment: CDR1 SGHAT and CDR2 FQNNGV. Several immunoSEQ plates held equal portions of the genomic DNA taken from each subset. The protocol was immunoSEQ multiplex PCR, while the TCRdb copy is restricted to in-frame clones and leaves out a portion. The repertoire holds some 1 million clones, with roughly 70% as singletons.

Sequenced input: memory CD4+ T cells sorted from blood. Subset reported: CD45RA-negative fraction. The rearrangement joins TRBV11-2 to TRBJ2-7, with 7 bases aligning to TRBD2. This clonotype originated in a man younger than 30 in good health. CDR3 DNA sequence: TGTGCCAGCAGCTTAGTCGGGGGGTCCTACGAGCAGTACTTC. Residues: CASSLVGGSYEQYF.